A selection of T cell receptor beta chains follows, all from one sample in a study of CD8 T cells in Susac syndrome. One entry per CDR3 protein, called by TCRdb with MiXCR from the immunoSEQ multiplex PCR reads. The data show 200,000 to 250,000 distinct CDR3 sequences, 95% seen once. Sequenced input: CD4+ T cells from PBMCs. Source of these receptors: a human donor with multiple sclerosis. Each CDR3 is given with its conserved first and last residue. A D gene is named only where the DNA matches it firmly. Clone size appears in some rows only: once, few, many, or a class for an expanded clone.

v_call	clone_size	j_call	d_call	cdr3_nt	cdr3_aa
TRBV20-1	-	TRBJ2-6	TRBD2	TGCAGCGCCCGGAGCGGGGGGAGCTCTGGGGCCAACGTCCTGACTTTC	CSARSGGSSGANVLTF
TRBV29-1	-	TRBJ2-7	TRBD1	TGCAGCGTTACCAGGGGGCCTCCGACGGGATACGAGCAGTACTTC	CSVTRGPPTGYEQYF
TRBV29-1	-	TRBJ2-2	-	TGCAGCGTTGACACAGGGAACACCGGGGAGCTGTTTTTT	CSVDTGNTGELFF
TRBV3-1	-	TRBJ1-2	-	TGTGCCAGCAGCCAAGACCCCCCCGGCTATGGCTACACCTTC	CASSQDPPGYGYTF
TRBV19	-	TRBJ2-3	-	TGTGCCAGTAGTGCGGGACGCCAGAACCTAGATACGCAGTATTTT	CASSAGRQNLDTQYF
TRBV29-1	-	TRBJ1-1	TRBD1	TGCAGCGGGGGGACAGGGGGCCACACTGAAGCTTTCTTT	CSGGTGGHTEAFF
TRBV7-9	-	TRBJ1-5	-	TGTGCCAGCAGCTTAGATGGCAACAATCAGCCCCAGCATTTT	CASSLDGNNQPQHF
TRBV6-5	-	TRBJ1-1	-	TGTGCCAGCAGCCGACAGAAGCCGAACACTGAAGCTTTCTTT	CASSRQKPNTEAFF
TRBV12-3/TRBV12-4	-	TRBJ2-1	-	TGTGCCAGCAACCTGGGGGGATTTGAGCAGTTCTTC	CASNLGGFEQFF
TRBV20-1	-	TRBJ1-5	-	TGCAGTGCTAGCGGCGGGAATCAGCCCCAGCATTTT	CSASGGNQPQHF
TRBV30	-	TRBJ2-5	-	TGTGCCTGGAGAGAGTACCAAGAGACCCAGTACTTC	CAWREYQETQYF
TRBV4-1	-	TRBJ2-1	-	TGCGCCAGCAGCCCGGGCAGGGGGGCCTACAATGAGCAGTTCTTC	CASSPGRGAYNEQFF
TRBV24-1	-	TRBJ2-5	-	TGTGCCACCAGTGACGCCTCGGGACTCGACGAGGAGACCCAGTACTTC	CATSDASGLDEETQYF
TRBV6-1	-	TRBJ1-6	-	TGTGCCAGCAGTGAATGGAATTCACCCCTCCACTTT	CASSEWNSPLHF
TRBV29-1	-	TRBJ1-1	-	TGCAGCACTAGGGGAGGGCTAGAAGCTTTCTTT	CSTRGGLEAFF
TRBV11-1	-	TRBJ2-7	-	TGTGCCAGCAGCTTCTCTGCGGACCGCCGAGGGGAGCAGTACTTC	CASSFSADRRGEQYF
TRBV15	-	TRBJ2-3	-	TGTGCGGTGGTCAAGCGCCGTAGCACAGATACGCAGTATTTT	CAVVKRRSTDTQYF
TRBV3-1	-	TRBJ2-6	-	TGTGCCAGCAGCCAAGAACGAATTTATGCCCTTCCGACCTCTGGGGCCAACGTCCTGACTTTC	CASSQERIYALPTSGANVLTF
TRBV11-2	-	TRBJ2-5	TRBD1	TGTGCCAGCAGCCGGACAGGCCAAGAGACCCAGTACTTC	CASSRTGQETQYF
TRBV5-1	-	TRBJ1-5	TRBD1	TGCGCCAGCAGACTCACGACAGGGCCGGGGGATCAGCCCCAGCATTTT	CASRLTTGPGDQPQHF
TRBV20-1	once	TRBJ2-5	TRBD2	TGCAGTGCTAGACAGGGACTAGTCGTCGAGACCCAGTACTTC	CSARQGLVVETQYF
TRBV3-1	-	TRBJ2-5	-	TGTGCCAGCAGCCAAGTGCGTCTGAAACAAGAGACCCAGTACTTC	CASSQVRLKQETQYF
TRBV29-1	once	TRBJ1-2	-	TGCAGCGTTGAGTTGCCAGCCGGTTATGGCTACACCTTC	CSVELPAGYGYTF
TRBV9	-	TRBJ2-1	-	TGTGCCAGCAGCTTCTGGACGGGAGTTGGCTCCTACAATGAGCAGTTCTTC	CASSFWTGVGSYNEQFF
TRBV12-3/TRBV12-4	-	TRBJ1-6	TRBD1	TGTGCCAGCAGTGACAGGGATTCACCCCTCCACTTT	CASSDRDSPLHF
TRBV30	-	TRBJ1-1	-	TGTGCCTGGAGTGTAAGCCAGGCCACTGAAGCTTTCTTT	CAWSVSQATEAFF
TRBV20-1	-	TRBJ1-4	-	TGCAGTGCTAGAGCCCAGACGGAAAAACTGTTTTTT	CSARAQTEKLFF
TRBV7-9	once	TRBJ2-1	-	TGTGCCAGCAGCTTAGTAGACCGTAACTACAATGAGCAGTTCTTC	CASSLVDRNYNEQFF
TRBV3-1	-	TRBJ2-5	-	TGTGCCAGCAGCCAGCCACGAGCCCAGTACTTC	CASSQPRAQYF
TRBV7-9	-	TRBJ1-1	-	TGTGCCAGCAGCTTAGCCTTGGGACTCTGGCCTTTCTTT	CASSLALGLWPFF
TRBV12-3/TRBV12-4	-	TRBJ2-1	-	TGTGCCAGCAGTTTACGATCCCTTTTTCAGTTCTTC	CASSLRSLFQFF
TRBV3-1	-	TRBJ2-3	-	TGTGCCAGCAGCGAATCTACAGGGTTCACGCAGTATTTT	CASSESTGFTQYF
TRBV12-3/TRBV12-4	-	TRBJ1-2	-	TGTGCCAGCAGTGCCCAGTATGGCTACACCTTC	CASSAQYGYTF
TRBV7-3	-	TRBJ2-1	-	TGTGCCAGCAGCTTGGCGGGGGCCAACAATGAGCAGTTCTTC	CASSLAGANNEQFF
TRBV15	-	TRBJ1-6	-	TGTGCCACCAGCAGAGATCCGGGGTTTAATTCACCCCTCCACTTT	CATSRDPGFNSPLHF
TRBV12-3/TRBV12-4	-	TRBJ2-1	-	TGTGCCAGCAGTTTAACTGCGGGGGCCCGGTTCTTC	CASSLTAGARFF
TRBV3-1	-	TRBJ2-5	-	TGTGCCAGCAGCCTCCCCGGGGGTGAGACCCAGTACTTC	CASSLPGGETQYF
TRBV30	-	TRBJ2-5	TRBD1	TGTGCCTGGGCTACAGGGGGAAAAGAGACCCAGTACTTC	CAWATGGKETQYF
TRBV30	-	TRBJ2-7	-	TGTGCCTGGAGTCGGGGGAAGACCTACGAGCAGTACTTC	CAWSRGKTYEQYF
TRBV2	-	TRBJ2-7	TRBD2	TGTGCCAGCAGTGAAGGGGGACTACCTTACGAGCAGTACTTC	CASSEGGLPYEQYF
TRBV12-3/TRBV12-4	-	TRBJ1-2	-	TGTGCCAGCAGCCCTCCTTTACGCGACTATGGCTACACCTTC	CASSPPLRDYGYTF
TRBV3-1	-	TRBJ1-1	TRBD1	TGTGCCAGCAGCTTGACCAGGGGGCGCCTGGGGACTGAAGCTTTCTTT	CASSLTRGRLGTEAFF
TRBV20-1	-	TRBJ2-5	-	TGCAGTGCTAGAGATTTTCGGCTAGGAGGCGGCCAAGAGACCCAGTACTTC	CSARDFRLGGGQETQYF
TRBV5-6	-	TRBJ1-2	TRBD1	TGTGCCAGCAGCTTGGACAGGGGTCGTGGCTACACCTTC	CASSLDRGRGYTF
TRBV27	few	TRBJ1-5	-	TGTGCCAGCAGTCTAATAGGTCAGCCCCAGCATTTT	CASSLIGQPQHF
TRBV29-1	-	TRBJ1-1	TRBD1	TGCAGCGTTTGCCTTACAGGGGGTTCCACTGAAGCTTTCTTT	CSVCLTGGSTEAFF
TRBV3-1	-	TRBJ2-3	-	TGTGCCAGCAGCCAAGATGGATTCAACACAGATACGCAGTATTTT	CASSQDGFNTDTQYF
TRBV10-3	-	TRBJ2-7	-	TGTGCCATCAGTGAACAGGGCTACGAGCAGTACTTC	CAISEQGYEQYF
TRBV14	-	TRBJ1-6	-	TGTGCCAGCAGCCAAGTCACGGACTCACCCCTCCACTTT	CASSQVTDSPLHF
TRBV29-1	-	TRBJ1-1	-	TGCAGCGGAACAGTGTTGAACACTGAAGCTTTCTTT	CSGTVLNTEAFF
TRBV4-2	-	TRBJ1-2	TRBD1	TGTGCCAGCAGCCAAGAAGTCCCGGACAGGGGGCCAGGGTATGGCTACACCTTC	CASSQEVPDRGPGYGYTF
TRBV29-1	-	TRBJ1-2	-	TGCAGCGCCGCTGGGTTGGGGGCAAGCTATGGCTACACCTTC	CSAAGLGASYGYTF
TRBV7-9	-	TRBJ1-2	TRBD1	TGTGCCAGCAGCCGGGGACAGTTCTATGGCTACACCTTC	CASSRGQFYGYTF
TRBV6-6	-	TRBJ2-5	TRBD2	TGTGCCACTACCCGGACTAGGACGGGGGAAGAGACCCAGTACTTC	CATTRTRTGEETQYF
TRBV12-3/TRBV12-4	-	TRBJ2-3	-	TGTGCCAGCAGTCCCCGACAGCCAGATACGCAGTATTTT	CASSPRQPDTQYF
TRBV29-1	once	TRBJ1-1	TRBD1	TGCAGCGTTGTTCGACAGGGGGTGGGCACTGAAGCTTTCTTT	CSVVRQGVGTEAFF
TRBV5-6	-	TRBJ2-2	-	TGTGCCAGCAGCTTGGACCGGGGGCCAACCGGGGAGCTGTTTTTT	CASSLDRGPTGELFF
TRBV3-1	-	TRBJ2-5	TRBD2	TGTGCCAGCAGCCTGCTAGCGGGGGTCCCGCACTTC	CASSLLAGVPHF
TRBV3-1	-	TRBJ2-5	TRBD1	TGTGCCAGCAGCCATCGGACAGGGCAGCAAGAGACCCAGTACTTC	CASSHRTGQQETQYF